The 13 T cell receptor beta chains listed next were all sequenced from one sample in a study of CD8 T cells in Susac syndrome. Reverse transcription used roughly 0.5 to 1 ug RNA and random hexamers. TCRdb reanalysed the immunoSEQ multiplex PCR reads using MiXCR and keeps one entry per CDR3 protein. The table shows around 80,000 distinct CDR3 sequences, with around 93% occurring only once. Sequencing input: CD8+ T cells from PBMCs. These receptors came from a human donor with Susac syndrome.

The V and J genes are TRBV7-9 and TRBJ1-2; D may be TRBD1 (6 bases). Trimming stripped 7 bases from V and 4 bases from J, with 16 bases between. Germline V lookup: CDR1 SEHNR, CDR2 FQNEAQ (reference sequence). The CDR3 extends over 14 amino acids. CDR3 sequence: CASTRGGTRYGYTF. For the CDR3, the DNA is TGTGCCAGCACCAGGGGAGGGACTCGCTATGGCTACACCTTC.

The rearrangement links TRBV25-1 to TRBJ1-3; a possible D gene is TRBD1 (6 bases). The V gene lost 3 bases and the J gene lost 0 bases, with 12 bases spanning the gap. The CDR3 has 16 residues. Germline V CDR1 and CDR2: MGHDK, SYGVNS. The CDR3 region is CASSDIQGSSGNTIYF. The CDR3 DNA reads as TGTGCCAGCAGTGATATCCAGGGGAGCTCTGGAAACACCATATATTTT.

V is TRBV2 and J is TRBJ1-1, with D possibly matching TRBD1 (5 bases). Trimming pared 6 bases from V and 5 bases from J, leaving 22 bases between. This CDR3 has 16 amino acids. CDR1 is SNHLY and CDR2 is FYNNEI in the germline V gene. Written as DNA, the CDR3 is TGTGCCAGCAGGGGGCTTACTCAGGTTCGCAAGACTGAAGCTTTCTTT. This sequence encodes CASRGLTQVRKTEAFF. Variable domain in full (rest from reference TRBV2 and TRBJ1-1): EPEVTQTPSHQVTQMGQEVILRCVPISNHLYFYWYRQILGQKVEFLVSFYNNEISEKSEIFDDQFSVERPDGSNFTLKIRSTKLEDSAMYFCASRGLTQVRKTEAFFGQGTRLTVV.

This chain links TRBV5-1 with TRBJ1-1; D is undetermined. The V end was cut by 0 bases, the J end by 3 bases, with 6 bases between. This CDR3 spans 13 amino acids. Germline CDR1 is SGHRS and CDR2 is YFSETQ. DNA for the CDR3: TGCGCCAGCAGCTTGGGTGCGGACACTGAAGCTTTCTTT. Translating gives CASSLGADTEAFF.

The chain couples TRBV20-1 to TRBJ1-5; no clear D gene. CDR1 and CDR2 from the germline V gene are DFQATT and SNEGSKA (reference sequence). Trimming stripped 1 base from V and 4 bases from J, with 20 bases between. This CDR3 region has 17 residues. The CDR3 spells CSARVGSDGSKNQPQHF. CDR3 DNA: TGCAGTGCTAGAGTGGGCTCGGACGGGAGCAAGAATCAGCCCCAGCATTTT.

This chain connects TRBV3-1 to TRBJ1-6, with 9 positions matching TRBD1. The trim removed 0 bases at V and 11 bases at J, leaving 8 bases unmatched. Germline-derived CDR1 and CDR2 are LGHDT and YNNKEL (reference sequence). This CDR3 spans 16 amino acids. In nucleotides, the CDR3 is TGTGCCAGCAGCCAAGATCCAGACAGGGGGGTGGCACCCCTCCACTTT. Translation: CASSQDPDRGVAPLHF.

This clonotype was picked up one time. V is TRBV5-1 and J is TRBJ2-1, with 10 positions matching TRBD2. The V gene's germline CDR1 is SGHRS and CDR2 YFSETQ. Unmatched junction bases numbered 16, after V lost 4 bases and J lost 0 bases. CDR3 size: 20 residues. CDR3 nucleotide sequence: TGCGCCAGCAGCCACTTGATTCTAGCGGGGGCCCAGAGCTCCTACAATGAGCAGTTCTTC. Translating gives CASSHLILAGAQSSYNEQFF. The complete variable domain, with remaining parts taken from reference TRBV5-1 and TRBJ2-1, reads KAGVTQTPRYLIKTRGQQVTLSCSPISGHRSVSWYQQTPGQGLQFLFEYFSETQRNKGNFPGRFSGRQFSNSRSEMNVSTLELGDSALYLCASSHLILAGAQSSYNEQFFGPGTRLTVL.

This chain uses TRBV29-1 with TRBJ2-3; D unclear. The CDR3 has 17 amino acids. V was shortened by 4 bases and J by 2 bases, with 22 bases between the two germline ends. Germline V gives CDR1 SQVTM, CDR2 ANQGSEA. CDR3 protein: CSVASRLRAPSTDTQYF. CDR3 sequence (DNA): TGCAGCGTTGCTTCTAGATTAAGGGCACCCTCCACAGATACGCAGTATTTT.

The rearrangement joins TRBV3-1 to TRBJ1-6, with 9 bases matching TRBD1. This CDR3 has 19 amino acids. Germline values: CDR1 LGHDT, CDR2 YNNKEL (reference sequence). With V trimmed by 4 bases and J by 1 base, 11 bases remained unmatched. CDR3 DNA: TGTGCCAGCAGCCCTCCCTCGTGGACAGGGGATTCCTATAATTCACCCCTCCACTTT. It is translated as CASSPPSWTGDSYNSPLHF.

V is TRBV4-2 and J is TRBJ1-5, with a tentative D call TRBD1 (5 bases). In germline, CDR1 is LGHNA, CDR2 YNFKEQ. V shed 0 bases and J shed 0 bases, with 15 bases lying between them. This CDR3 comprises 18 residues. CDR3 DNA: TGTGCCAGCAGCCAAGATAGGACACAAGGTTATAGCAATCAGCCCCAGCATTTT. Its translation is CASSQDRTQGYSNQPQHF.

The V and J genes are TRBV6-6 and TRBJ2-7; 7 bases align to TRBD1. Germline-derived CDR1 and CDR2 are MNHNY and SVGAGI (reference sequence). Trimming at V came to 0 bases and at J to 1 base, leaving 0 bases not matched to a gene. The CDR3 spans 14 residues. CDR3 DNA: TGTGCCAGCAGTTACTCGGGACAGTCCTACGAGCAGTACTTC. Translation gives CASSYSGQSYEQYF.

The chain uses TRBV10-3 and TRBJ1-4; TRBD1 matches 10 bases. The V gene's germline CDR1 is ENHRY and CDR2 SYGVKD. The ends lost 4 bases at V and 7 bases at J; junction bases unmatched: 12. The CDR3 is 17 amino acids. In DNA form, the CDR3 reads TGTGCCATCAGTGGGTTAGCGCCGGGACAGGGGTCTGAAAAACTGTTTTTT. Its translation: CAISGLAPGQGSEKLFF.

The chain links TRBV3-1 to TRBJ2-7; 12 positions agree with TRBD2. This CDR3 contains 16 residues. CDR1 and CDR2 from the germline V gene are LGHDT and YNNKEL (reference sequence). V lost 4 bases to trimming and J lost 7 bases; unmatched junction nucleotides: 11. As DNA, the CDR3 is TGTGCCAGCAGCCGCGGGACTAGCGGGTTCCTTATGGAGCAGTACTTC. Protein product: CASSRGTSGFLMEQYF.